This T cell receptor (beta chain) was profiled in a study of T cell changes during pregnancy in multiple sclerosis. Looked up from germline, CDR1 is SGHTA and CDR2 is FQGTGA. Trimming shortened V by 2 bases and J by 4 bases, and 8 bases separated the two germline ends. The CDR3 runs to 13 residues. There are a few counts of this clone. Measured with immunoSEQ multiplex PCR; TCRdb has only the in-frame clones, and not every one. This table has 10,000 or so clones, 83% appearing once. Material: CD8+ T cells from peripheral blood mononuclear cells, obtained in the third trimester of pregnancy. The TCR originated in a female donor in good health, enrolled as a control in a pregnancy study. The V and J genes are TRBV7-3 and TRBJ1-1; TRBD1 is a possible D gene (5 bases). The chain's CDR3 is CASSLGGSTEAFF. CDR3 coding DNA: TGTGCCAGCAGCTTAGGGGGGAGCACTGAAGCTTTCTTT.